The rows below give T cell receptor beta chains drawn from one sample of a study of shared clonotypes between healthy human individuals. Sequencing used immunoSEQ multiplex PCR; TCRdb keeps in-frame clones, though not all of them. The table lists more than 1.2 million clones, approximately 98.5% of them singletons, with over 0.3% in the top ten. What was sequenced was naive CD4+ T cells sorted from blood. The receptors shown here come from a man under 40 in good health. The CDR3 runs from the conserved cysteine through the conserved F or W. Each record gives: V gene, J gene, clone size, D gene, CDR3 DNA, CDR3 protein. D genes are given only for firm matches. Expanded clones are given a class, and other clones once, few, many or no size at all.

>TRBV5-1|TRBJ2-1|.|.
TGCGCCAGCAGCTTGGGGGCAGTGACATACTCCTACAATGAGCAGTTCTTC
CASSLGAVTYSYNEQFF
>TRBV7-6|TRBJ2-1|.|TRBD2
TGTGCCAGCAGCTTAGATGTGGGCGGGAGTTCCTACAATGAGCAGTTCTTC
CASSLDVGGSSYNEQFF
>TRBV7-6|TRBJ1-5|once|.
TGTGCCAGCAGCCAGGGCGTCGGCGTCGGCAATCAGCCCCAGCATTTT
CASSQGVGVGNQPQHF
>TRBV19|TRBJ1-2|.|.
TGTGCCAGTAGTATAATGGGAGGAAGTGGCTACACCTTC
CASSIMGGSGYTF
>TRBV2|TRBJ2-3|.|.
TGTGCCAGCAGGGGACGGTCTTGGGATACGCAGTATTTT
CASRGRSWDTQYF
>TRBV27|TRBJ1-1|.|.
TGTGCCAGCAAGTCCAGGGTGGGATCAGCTTTCTTT
CASKSRVGSAFF
>TRBV28|TRBJ2-7|.|TRBD1
TGTGCCAGCAGTGAGCCCGGGACAGGCGGTGCGCAGTACTTC
CASSEPGTGGAQYF
>TRBV6-1|TRBJ1-2|.|.
TGTGCCAGCGGCCCCAGGCCTTACTATGGCTACACCTTC
CASGPRPYYGYTF
>TRBV20-1|TRBJ2-7|.|.
TGCAGTGGACAGGTGAGGTACGAGCAGTACTTC
CSGQVRYEQYF
>TRBV29-1|TRBJ2-5|.|.
TGCAGCGTTTCGAGGGATCAAGAGACCCAGTACTTC
CSVSRDQETQYF
>TRBV15|TRBJ2-2|once|.
TGTGCCACCAGCAGAGTCACCGGGGAGCTGTTTTTT
CATSRVTGELFF
>TRBV6-1|TRBJ1-2|once|.
TGTGCCAGCAGAAGGAGGCTCGACAGTAACTATGGCTACACCTTC
CASRRRLDSNYGYTF
>TRBV29-1|TRBJ2-2|.|.
TGCAGCGCCCGCAAGAACCTGAACACCGGGGAGCTGTTTTTT
CSARKNLNTGELFF
>TRBV7-9|TRBJ2-3|.|TRBD1
TGTGCCAGCAGCTCCGGGACAGGGATGTCAGATACGCAGTATTTT
CASSSGTGMSDTQYF
>TRBV10-3|TRBJ2-1|once|.
TGTGCCATCAGGAAGGAGCGGAGCTCCTACAATGAGCAGTTCTTC
CAIRKERSSYNEQFF
>TRBV18|TRBJ1-5|.|.
TGTGCCAGCTCTGAAGCCGTTGTTCAGCCCCAGCATTTT
CASSEAVVQPQHF
>TRBV6-1|TRBJ2-7|once|TRBD1
TGTGCCAGCAGTGACAGGGGGCAAGGCTACGAGCAGTACTTC
CASSDRGQGYEQYF
>TRBV28|TRBJ2-7|.|.
TGTGCCAGCAGTTCACAACGTGACAGGTACGAGCAGTACTTC
CASSSQRDRYEQYF
>TRBV4-1|TRBJ2-3|once|.
TGCGCCAGCCGATTGTCAGGGCCCCCAGATACGCAGTATTTT
CASRLSGPPDTQYF
>TRBV18|TRBJ2-6|.|.
TGTGCCAGCTCACCAATTCCGGCCTCTGGGGCCAACGTCCTGACTTTC
CASSPIPASGANVLTF
>TRBV13|TRBJ2-5|.|.
TGTGCCAGCAGCTTAGGCCGAGAGACCCAGTACTTC
CASSLGRETQYF
>TRBV19|TRBJ2-7|once|.
TGTGCCACCATCGACAGGCCCGGCGGGTATAAGCAGTACTTC
CATIDRPGGYKQYF
>TRBV11-2|TRBJ2-7|.|.
TGTGCCAGCAGCTTAGTACGGGCCGTCTACGAGCAGTACTTC
CASSLVRAVYEQYF
>TRBV6-1|TRBJ2-3|.|.
TGTGCCAGCAGAAGTACGCAGGCTTCAGCAGATACGCAGTATTTT
CASRSTQASADTQYF